The 12 T cell receptor beta chains reported below all come from one sample, sequenced in a study of cytomegalovirus exposure and HLA in healthy donors. This PCR relied on a set of 60 Vbeta primers and 13 Jbeta primers. Sequencing was performed with immunoSEQ multiplex PCR; in TCRdb, only in-frame clones are kept and a portion is missing. The repertoire holds about 160,000 clones, with roughly 85% as singletons. Sequencing used PBMCs. Source of these receptors: a woman between 45 and 65 years old in good health and CMV-seronegative.

The rearrangement links TRBV28 to TRBJ2-7, with D possibly TRBD1 on 6 matching bases. The CDR3 totals 15 residues. Germline CDR1 MDHEN, CDR2 SYDVKM. V lost 6 bases and J lost 5, with 20 bases in between. The CDR3 DNA reads TGTGCCAGCAGCGGACCCACAGGGAAAGCTCACGAGCAGTACTTC. This gives the protein CASSGPTGKAHEQYF.

J is TRBJ1-1 and V is TRBV27, with a possible D match to TRBD1 (5 bases). The CDR3 contains 14 residues. Trimming pared 6 bases from V and 1 base from J, leaving 12 bases between. Germline lookup yields CDR1 MNHEY and CDR2 SMNVEV (reference sequence). The CDR3 here is CASSRNDRNTEAFF. CDR3 coding DNA: TGTGCCAGCAGCCGAAATGACAGGAACACTGAAGCTTTCTTT.

This chain uses TRBV11-2 with TRBJ1-2, with D tentatively TRBD1 (6 bases). The germline V gene has CDR1 SGHAT and CDR2 FQNNGV. V was clipped by 5 bases and J by 3 bases, with 10 bases between them. This CDR3 has 13 residues. CDR3 loop: CASSPTGDYGYTF. The CDR3 DNA sequence: TGTGCCAGCAGCCCGACAGGCGACTATGGCTACACCTTC.

The CDR3 DNA reads as TGCGCCAGCAGTCAGAGGGATTACAATGAGCAGTTCTTC. It encodes CASSQRDYNEQFF. The V gene is TRBV23-1, the J gene TRBJ2-1; the D gene is possibly TRBD2 (5 bases). TRBV23-1 is given ORF status, its function remaining uncertain. V was shortened by 3 bases and J by 4 bases, with 7 bases between the two germline ends. The CDR3 length is 13 residues.

The genes are TRBV15 and TRBJ2-5, with TRBD2 identical over 8 bases. V lost 7 bases to trimming and J lost 1 base; unmatched junction nucleotides: 8. The germline V gene has CDR1 LNHNV and CDR2 YYDKDF (reference sequence). This CDR3 has 15 amino acids. The CDR3 bases are TGTGCCACCACCCAGCTAGCGGGCGCCCAAGAGACCCAGTACTTC. This gives the protein CATTQLAGAQETQYF.

The genes are TRBV11-2 and TRBJ2-1; TRBD2 matches at 13 bases. Germline CDR1 is SGHAT and CDR2 is FQNNGV. V gave up 4 bases and J gave up 12 bases; unmatched junction bases: 15. CDR3 size: 17 residues. The CDR3 nucleotides read TGTGCCAGCAGCTCGCTCCCCGGACTAGCGGGAGAAGTGAGGCAGTTCTTC. Its translation: CASSSLPGLAGEVRQFF.

The J gene is TRBJ2-5, the V gene TRBV28, with TRBD2 matching over 8 bases. The J call may be in error: the DNA end matches TRBJ2-7 better. The CDR3 extends over 15 amino acids. Germline CDR1 reads MDHEN; CDR2 reads SYDVKM. CDR3 DNA sequence: TGTGCCAGCAGTTTAATAGCGGGAATTGTATACGAGCAGTACTTC. Encoded protein: CASSLIAGIVYEQYF.

The chain couples TRBV19 to TRBJ1-1, with D uncertain. Trimming removed 0 bases from V and 4 bases from J, with 12 bases in between. Per the germline V gene, CDR1 is LNHDA and CDR2 is SQIVND (reference sequence). The CDR3 is 15 amino acids. CDR3 sequence: CASSIEYGSGTEAFF. In DNA form, the CDR3 reads TGTGCCAGTAGTATAGAGTACGGCTCGGGCACTGAAGCTTTCTTT.

There are a few counts of this clone. J is TRBJ2-7 and V is TRBV7-6, with 7 nucleotides matching TRBD1. With 4 bases clipped from V and 5 bases from J, the junction kept 11 bases outside the gene matches. The germline CDR1 and CDR2 sequences are SGHVS and FNYEAQ. The CDR3 length is 15 residues. This chain's CDR3 is CASSSRGTDVDEQYF. In nucleotides, the CDR3 is TGTGCCAGCAGCTCCCGTGGGACAGACGTCGACGAGCAGTACTTC.

V and J are TRBV7-9 and TRBJ1-1; D gene unclear. Germline values: CDR1 SEHNR, CDR2 FQNEAQ (reference sequence). CDR3 length: 13 residues. The ends were cut back, 2 bases at V and 11 bases at J, with 15 bases in the middle. The CDR3 loop reads CASSLSGGGWAFF. The CDR3 nucleotides read TGTGCCAGCAGCTTAAGCGGTGGAGGCTGGGCTTTCTTT.

This chain connects TRBV19 to TRBJ2-1; D is perhaps TRBD1 (5 bases). The CDR3 sequence is 15 residues long. V was pared by 0 bases and J by 7 bases, with 13 bases between. Germline V gene lookup returns CDR1 LNHDA and CDR2 SQIVND (reference sequence). Here the CDR3 reads CASSIDRQGWNEQFF. CDR3 bases: TGTGCCAGTAGTATAGATCGGCAGGGCTGGAATGAGCAGTTCTTC.

In its sample, this clone was seen once. This chain uses TRBV18 with TRBJ1-5; possible D gene TRBD1, 5 bases. In germline, CDR1 is KGHSH, CDR2 LQKENI. The CDR3 loop spans 15 amino acids. The V gene lost 2 bases and the J gene lost 12 bases, with 20 bases spanning the gap. As DNA, the CDR3 is TGTGCCAGCTCACCAGAGGCAGGGCGGTCGTGGGACCAGCATTTT. It translates to CASSPEAGRSWDQHF.